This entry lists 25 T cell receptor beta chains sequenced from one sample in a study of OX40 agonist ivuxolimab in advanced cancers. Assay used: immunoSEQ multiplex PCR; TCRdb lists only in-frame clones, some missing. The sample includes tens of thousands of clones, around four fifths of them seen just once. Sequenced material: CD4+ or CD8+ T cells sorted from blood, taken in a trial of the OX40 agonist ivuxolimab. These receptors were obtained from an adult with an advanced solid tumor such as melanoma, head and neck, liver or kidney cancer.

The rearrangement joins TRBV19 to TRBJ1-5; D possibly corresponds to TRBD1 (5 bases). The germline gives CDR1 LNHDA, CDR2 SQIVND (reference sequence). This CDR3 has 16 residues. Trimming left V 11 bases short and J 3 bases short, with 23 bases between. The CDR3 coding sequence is TGTGCCGCCTCATCTAGAGAGGGGAAATACAATCAGCCCCAGCATTTT. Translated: CAASSREGKYNQPQHF.

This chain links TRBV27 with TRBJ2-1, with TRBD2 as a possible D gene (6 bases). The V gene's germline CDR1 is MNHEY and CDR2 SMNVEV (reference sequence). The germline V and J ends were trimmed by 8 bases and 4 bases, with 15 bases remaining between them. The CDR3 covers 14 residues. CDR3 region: CASREYTQYNEQFF. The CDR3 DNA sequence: TGTGCCAGCCGGGAGTATACCCAATACAATGAGCAGTTCTTC.

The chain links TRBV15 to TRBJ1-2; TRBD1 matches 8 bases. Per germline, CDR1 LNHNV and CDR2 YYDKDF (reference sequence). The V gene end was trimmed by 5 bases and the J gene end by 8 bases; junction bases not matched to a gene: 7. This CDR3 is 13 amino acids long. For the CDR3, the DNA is TGTGCCACCAGCCCTCTCAGGGGGCAAGGCTACACCTTC. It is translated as CATSPLRGQGYTF.

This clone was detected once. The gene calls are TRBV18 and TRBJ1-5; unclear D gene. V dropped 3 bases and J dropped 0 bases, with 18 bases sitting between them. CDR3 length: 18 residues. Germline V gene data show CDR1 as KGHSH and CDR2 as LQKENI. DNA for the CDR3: TGTGCCAGCTCACCGATGGGCGGAAGCTCTTATAGCAATCAGCCCCAGCATTTT. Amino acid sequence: CASSPMGGSSYSNQPQHF.

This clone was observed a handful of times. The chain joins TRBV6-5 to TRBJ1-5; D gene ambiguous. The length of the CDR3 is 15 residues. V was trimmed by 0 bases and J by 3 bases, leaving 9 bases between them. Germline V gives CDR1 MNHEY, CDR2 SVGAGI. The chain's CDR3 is CASSYSMAPNQPQHF. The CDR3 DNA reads TGTGCCAGCAGTTACTCGATGGCCCCCAATCAGCCCCAGCATTTT.

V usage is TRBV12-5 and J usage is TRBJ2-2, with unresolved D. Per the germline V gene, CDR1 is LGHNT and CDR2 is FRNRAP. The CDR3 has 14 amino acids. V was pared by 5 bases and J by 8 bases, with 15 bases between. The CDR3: CASGPRVQGGELFF. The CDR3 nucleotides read TGTGCTAGTGGTCCCCGGGTCCAAGGGGGGGAGCTGTTTTTT.

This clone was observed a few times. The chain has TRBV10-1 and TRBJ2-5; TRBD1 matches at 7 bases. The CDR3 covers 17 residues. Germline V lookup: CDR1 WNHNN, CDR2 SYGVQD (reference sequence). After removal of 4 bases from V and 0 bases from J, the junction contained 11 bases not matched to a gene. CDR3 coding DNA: TGCGCCAGCAGTGTTAAAGGGGACAGCTGGTACCAAGAGACCCAGTACTTC. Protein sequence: CASSVKGDSWYQETQYF.

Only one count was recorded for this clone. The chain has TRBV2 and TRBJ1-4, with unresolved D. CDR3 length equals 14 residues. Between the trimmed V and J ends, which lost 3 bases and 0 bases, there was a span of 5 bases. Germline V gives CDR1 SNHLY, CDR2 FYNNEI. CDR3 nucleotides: TGTGCCAGCAGTGACAGCACAACTAATGAAAAACTGTTTTTT. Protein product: CASSDSTTNEKLFF.

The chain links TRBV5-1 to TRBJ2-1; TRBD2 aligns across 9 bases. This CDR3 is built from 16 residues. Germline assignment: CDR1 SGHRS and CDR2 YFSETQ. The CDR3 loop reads CDPPGPPSGDYNEQFF. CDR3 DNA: TGCGACCCACCAGGACCCCCTAGCGGGGACTACAATGAGCAGTTCTTC. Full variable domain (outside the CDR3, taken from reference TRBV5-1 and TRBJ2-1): KAGVTQTPRYLIKTRGQQVTLSCSPISGHRSVSWYQQTPGQGLQFLFEYFSETQRNKGNFPGRFSGRQFSNSRSEMNVSTLELGDSALYLCDPPGPPSGDYNEQFFGPGTRLTVL.

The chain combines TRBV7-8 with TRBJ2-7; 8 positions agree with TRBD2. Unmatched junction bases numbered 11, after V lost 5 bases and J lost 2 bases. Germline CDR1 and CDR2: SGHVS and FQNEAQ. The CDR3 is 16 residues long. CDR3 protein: CASSPRRVAGTYEQYF. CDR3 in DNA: TGTGCCAGCAGCCCTCGGCGGGTAGCGGGGACCTACGAGCAGTACTTC.

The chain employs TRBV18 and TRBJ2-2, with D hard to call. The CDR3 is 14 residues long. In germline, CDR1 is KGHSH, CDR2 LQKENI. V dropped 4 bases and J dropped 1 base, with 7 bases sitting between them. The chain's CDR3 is CASSRGRNTGELFF. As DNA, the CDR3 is TGTGCCAGCTCACGCGGACGGAACACCGGGGAGCTGTTTTTT.

The CDR3 region is CASSLALTGTVSTDTQYF. In DNA form, the CDR3 reads TGTGCCAGCAGCTTAGCCTTAACCGGGACGGTAAGCACAGATACGCAGTATTTT. The chain uses TRBV7-2 and TRBJ2-3; D possibly matches TRBD1 or TRBD2 (5 bases each). CDR1 and CDR2 from the germline V gene are SGHTA and FQGNSA. Trimming cost V 0 bases and J 0 bases, with 16 bases left between them. This CDR3 contains 18 residues. The full variable domain, with the rest looked up from reference TRBV7-2 and TRBJ2-3, is GAGVSQSPSNKVTEKGKDVELRCDPISGHTALYWYRQSLGQGLEFLIYFQGNSAPDKSGLPSDRFSAERTGGSVSTLTIQRTQQEDSAVYLCASSLALTGTVSTDTQYFGPGTRLTVL.

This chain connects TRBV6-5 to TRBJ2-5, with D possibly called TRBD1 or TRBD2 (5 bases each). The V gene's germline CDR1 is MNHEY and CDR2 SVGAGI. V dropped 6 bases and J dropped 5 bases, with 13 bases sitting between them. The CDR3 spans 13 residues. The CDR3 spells CASSRRWGETQYF. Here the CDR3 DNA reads TGTGCCAGCAGCCGACGATGGGGGGAGACCCAGTACTTC.

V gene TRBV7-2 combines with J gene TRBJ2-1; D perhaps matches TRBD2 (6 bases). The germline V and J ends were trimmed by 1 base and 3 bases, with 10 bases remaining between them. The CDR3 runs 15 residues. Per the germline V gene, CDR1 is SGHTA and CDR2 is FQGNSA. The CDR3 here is CASSLEAGLYNEQFF. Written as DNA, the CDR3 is TGTGCCAGCAGCTTAGAGGCGGGGCTCTACAATGAGCAGTTCTTC.

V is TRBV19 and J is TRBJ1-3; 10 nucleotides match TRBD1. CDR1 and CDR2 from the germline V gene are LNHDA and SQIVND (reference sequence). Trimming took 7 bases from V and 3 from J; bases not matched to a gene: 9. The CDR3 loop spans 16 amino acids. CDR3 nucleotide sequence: TGTGCCAGTAACAACCCGGGACAGGGGATTGGAAACACCATATATTTT. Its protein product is CASNNPGQGIGNTIYF.

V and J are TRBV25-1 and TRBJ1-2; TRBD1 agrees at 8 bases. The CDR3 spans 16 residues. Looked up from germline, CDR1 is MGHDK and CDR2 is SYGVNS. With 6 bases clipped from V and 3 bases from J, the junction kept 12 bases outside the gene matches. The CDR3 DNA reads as TGTGCCAGCAGACATTCGCCGGGACAGGACTACTATGGCTACACCTTC. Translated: CASRHSPGQDYYGYTF.

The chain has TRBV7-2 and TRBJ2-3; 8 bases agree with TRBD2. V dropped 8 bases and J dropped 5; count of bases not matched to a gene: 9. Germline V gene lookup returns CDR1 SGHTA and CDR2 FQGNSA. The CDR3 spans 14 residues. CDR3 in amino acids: CASGPPGGRDTQYF. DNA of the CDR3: TGTGCCAGCGGACCTCCGGGAGGGCGAGATACGCAGTATTTT.

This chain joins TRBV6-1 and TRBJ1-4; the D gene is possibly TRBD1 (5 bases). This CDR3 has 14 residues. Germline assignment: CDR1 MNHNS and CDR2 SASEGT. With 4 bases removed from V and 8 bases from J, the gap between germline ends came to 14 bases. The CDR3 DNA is TGTGCCAGCAGTGTACAAGGGGCGGTAGAAAAACTGTTTTTT. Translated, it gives CASSVQGAVEKLFF.

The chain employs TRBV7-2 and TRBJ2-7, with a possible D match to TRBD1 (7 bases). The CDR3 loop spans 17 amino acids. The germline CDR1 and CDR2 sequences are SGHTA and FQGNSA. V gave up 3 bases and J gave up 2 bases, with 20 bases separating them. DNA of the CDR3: TGTGCCAGCAGCTTGGGTGTCGCGGGACAGAAAACCTACGAGCAGTACTTC. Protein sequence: CASSLGVAGQKTYEQYF.

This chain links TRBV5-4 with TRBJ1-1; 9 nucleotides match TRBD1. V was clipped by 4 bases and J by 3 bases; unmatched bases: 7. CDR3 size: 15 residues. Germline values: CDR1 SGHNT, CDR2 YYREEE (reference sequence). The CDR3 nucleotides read TGTGCCAGCAGCGGGAGGACAGGGGATCACACTGAAGCTTTCTTT. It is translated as CASSGRTGDHTEAFF.

Here the CDR3 reads CATTGQGNGYTF. CDR3 nucleotide sequence: TGTGCCACCACGGGACAGGGAAATGGCTACACCTTC. The chain has TRBV6-1 and TRBJ1-2, with TRBD1 matching 9 bases. The CDR3 length is 12 residues. Germline V gives CDR1 MNHNS, CDR2 SASEGT. V gave up 10 bases and J gave up 6 bases; unmatched junction bases: 6.

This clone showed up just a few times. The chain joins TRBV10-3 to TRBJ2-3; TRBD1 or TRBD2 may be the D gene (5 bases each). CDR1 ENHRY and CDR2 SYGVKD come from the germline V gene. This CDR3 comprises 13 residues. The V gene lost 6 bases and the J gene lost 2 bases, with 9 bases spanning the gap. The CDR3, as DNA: TGTGCCATCAGGGGGGTCCTCACAGATACGCAGTATTTT. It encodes CAIRGVLTDTQYF.

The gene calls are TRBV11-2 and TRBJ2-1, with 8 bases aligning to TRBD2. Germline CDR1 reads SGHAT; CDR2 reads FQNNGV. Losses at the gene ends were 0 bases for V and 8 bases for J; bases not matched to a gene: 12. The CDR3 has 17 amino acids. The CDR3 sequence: CASSLETGLEYSYEQFF. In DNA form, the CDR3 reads TGTGCCAGCAGCTTAGAAACGGGACTAGAATATTCGTATGAGCAGTTCTTC.

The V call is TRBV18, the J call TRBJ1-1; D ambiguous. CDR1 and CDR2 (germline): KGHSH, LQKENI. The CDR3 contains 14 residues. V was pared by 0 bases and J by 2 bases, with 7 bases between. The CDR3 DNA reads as TGTGCCAGCTCACCACCTGGCGGTAACACTGAAGCTTTCTTT. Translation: CASSPPGGNTEAFF.

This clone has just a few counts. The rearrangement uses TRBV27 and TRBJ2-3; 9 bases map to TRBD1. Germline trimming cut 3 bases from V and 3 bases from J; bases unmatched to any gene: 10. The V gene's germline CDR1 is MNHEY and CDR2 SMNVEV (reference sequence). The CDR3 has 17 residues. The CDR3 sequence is CASSLNRGQIGTDTQYF. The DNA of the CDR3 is TGTGCCAGCAGTTTGAACAGGGGGCAAATAGGTACAGATACGCAGTATTTT.